Detailed here is one TCR beta chain. Antigen specificity is unknown. Autoimmune disease history or systemic immunosuppression barred patients. V lost 4 bases, J lost 5 bases, and 12 bases lay in between. Germline CDR1 and CDR2: MNHNY and SVGAGI (reference sequence). The CDR3 contains 15 residues. This sample was taken from a study of OX40 agonist ivuxolimab in advanced cancers. Study background: Patients took ivuxolimab, an agonistic anti-OX40 (CD134) antibody. Whole-study results and caveats: On average, CD8+ T cells had more expanded clones than CD4+.

Profiled with immunoSEQ multiplex PCR; TCRdb holds only in-frame clones, not every one. The table lists roughly 92,000 clones, 90% of them singletons. The chain recombines TRBV6-6 with TRBJ1-6, with D possibly TRBD1 on 5 matching bases. This TCR derives from an adult with an advanced solid tumor such as melanoma, head and neck, liver or kidney cancer. The sample in question was CD4+ or CD8+ T cells sorted from blood, obtained in a trial of the OX40 agonist ivuxolimab. The CDR3 spells CASSSLGTDNSPLHF. The CDR3 DNA is TGTGCCAGCAGTTCCCTCGGGACGGATAATTCACCCCTCCACTTT.